This passage covers 24 T cell receptor beta chains from one sample sequenced in a study of T cell clonotyping in hematopoietic cell transplantation (dated by TCRdb to the early 2020s). The method behind the library was the immunoSEQ multiplex PCR assay. In its TCRdb copy, this immuneACCESS table keeps in-frame sequences only and misses some clones. Where compared with another copy, unresolved V genes explain less than half of these, and the others have no known cause. In all, the sample holds some 76,000 clones, and 90% to 96% of those were seen once. The ten largest account for under 2% of the sample. What the time point label conveys for this sample: recipient sample about 28 days before transplant, after cytoreduction. The source material was peripheral blood mononuclear cells, sampled before stem cell transplant. The receptors here all came from a woman aged 50 to 65 with acute myeloid leukemia. Some clones in this sample may be carry-over from other donors' samples.

The chain is built from TRBV5-1 and TRBJ2-1; possibly TRBD2 for D (6 bases). This CDR3 is built from 15 residues. Germline V gives CDR1 SGHRS, CDR2 YFSETQ. Trimming cost V 4 bases and J 9 bases, with 20 bases left between them. The CDR3 nucleotides read TGCGCCAGCAGCACCCGGGAGACACGGTTGGGTGAGCAGTTCTTC. Amino acids: CASSTRETRLGEQFF.

This chain joins TRBV2 and TRBJ1-5; D possibly corresponds to TRBD1 (6 bases). Trimming removed 2 bases at V and 4 bases at J, with 12 bases between. CDR1 is SNHLY, CDR2 FYNNEI, per germline. The CDR3 covers 15 residues. Here the CDR3 DNA reads TGTGCCAGCAGTGAAAGGTCGGACAGAAATCAGCCCCAGCATTTT. Protein product: CASSERSDRNQPQHF.

V gene TRBV11-1 combines with J gene TRBJ2-3; D is uncertain. V lost 2 bases to trimming and J lost 1 base, with 7 bases between them. Per germline, CDR1 SGHAT and CDR2 FQDESV (reference sequence). The CDR3 loop spans 14 amino acids. The CDR3 protein is CASSLFGGTDTQYF. The CDR3 coding sequence is TGTGCCAGCAGCTTATTTGGGGGCACAGATACGCAGTATTTT.

With respect to this clone: The junction departs from germline at one end; a sequencing error may be responsible. This sequence joins TRBV7-6 and TRBJ2-3; 8 nucleotides line up with TRBD1. Germline loops: CDR1 SGHVS, CDR2 FNYEAQ. The length of the CDR3 is 15 residues. The CDR3, as DNA: TGTGCCAGCAGTTTAGACAGGGGAACCACAGATACGCAGTATTTT. Protein: CASSLDRGTTDTQYF. The entire variable domain, with the rest obtained from reference TRBV7-6 and TRBJ2-3, is as follows: GAGVSQSPRYKVTKRGQDVALRCDPISGHVSLYWYRQALGQGPEFLTYFNYEAQQDKSGLPNDRFSAERPEGSISTLTIQRTEQRDSAMYRCASSLDRGTTDTQYFGPGTRLTVL.

The chain links TRBV6-6 to TRBJ2-7; 10 positions agree with TRBD1. Per germline, CDR1 MNHNY and CDR2 SVGAGI (reference sequence). Trimming cost V 6 bases and J 3 bases; bases outside gene matches: 8. There are 15 residues in the CDR3. The CDR3 coding sequence is TGTGCCAGCAGCAGACCAGGACAGGGGGGCTACGAGCAGTACTTC. Its protein is CASSRPGQGGYEQYF.

The chain employs TRBV19 and TRBJ1-4, with D perhaps matching TRBD1 (5 bases). Germline CDR1 is LNHDA and CDR2 is SQIVND (reference sequence). Trimming took off 6 bases at V and 4 bases at J, with 15 bases between the two ends. The CDR3 totals 15 residues. CDR3 in DNA: TGTGCCAGTAGGAAGTCCGGGACGGATAATGAAAAACTGTTTTTT. The encoded protein is CASRKSGTDNEKLFF. Together with reference TRBV19 and TRBJ1-4, the CDR3 gives the full variable domain: DGGITQSPKYLFRKEGQNVTLSCEQNLNHDAMYWYRQDPGQGLRLIYYSQIVNDFQKGDIAEGYSVSREKKESFPLTVTSAQKNPTAFYLCASRKSGTDNEKLFFGSGTQLSVL.

The V and J genes are TRBV30 and TRBJ1-1, with no clear D. With 0 bases removed from V and 3 bases from J, the gap between germline ends came to 11 bases. Germline V gene data show CDR1 as GTSNPN and CDR2 as SVGIG (reference sequence). CDR3 length equals 14 residues. CDR3 sequence: CAWSVSYGDTEAFF. The DNA of the CDR3 is TGTGCCTGGAGTGTATCCTATGGGGACACTGAAGCTTTCTTT.

This clone was observed once. The genes are TRBV19 and TRBJ2-1; D unresolved. CDR1 LNHDA and CDR2 SQIVND come from the germline V gene (reference sequence). The ends were cut back, 5 bases at V and 2 bases at J, with 16 bases in the middle. The CDR3 consists of 16 residues. CDR3 bases: TGTGCCAGTAGTGCCAGATTAGGATCGCCCTACAATGAGCAGTTCTTC. Translated: CASSARLGSPYNEQFF.

The chain carries TRBV19 and TRBJ2-1; D is perhaps TRBD2 (5 bases). The germline V gene encodes CDR1 LNHDA and CDR2 SQIVND (reference sequence). This CDR3 region has 12 residues. V lost 2 bases, J lost 15 bases, and 14 bases lay in between. For the CDR3, the DNA is TGTGCCAGTAGTATACACGGACTGTCCCGGTTCTTC. As protein: CASSIHGLSRFF.

The genes are TRBV7-8 and TRBJ1-1; D perhaps matches TRBD1 (5 bases). Germline CDR1 reads SGHVS; CDR2 reads FQNEAQ. Trimming removed 3 bases from V and 7 bases from J, with 12 bases in between. This CDR3 spans 13 amino acids. The CDR3: CASSFDSGLEAFF. Written as DNA, the CDR3 is TGTGCCAGCAGCTTTGACAGTGGGCTTGAAGCTTTCTTT.

This CDR3 is CASSLQDRGPQYF. Here the CDR3 DNA reads TGTGCCAGCAGCTTGCAGGACAGGGGGCCCCAGTACTTC. J is TRBJ2-7 and V is TRBV28; 11 bases align to TRBD1. The CDR3 sequence is 13 residues long. Trimming took 6 bases from V and 10 from J; bases not matched to a gene: 8. Per the germline V gene, CDR1 is MDHEN and CDR2 is SYDVKM.

This clone was recorded only once. The V call is TRBV27, the J call TRBJ1-4, with D uncertain. The germline gives CDR1 MNHEY, CDR2 SMNVEV (reference sequence). CDR3 length: 13 residues. Deletions cut 6 bases from V and 8 bases from J, with 13 bases between. The CDR3 nucleotides read TGTGCCAGCAGGAAGGACCTGTGGGAAAAACTGTTTTTT. It is translated as CASRKDLWEKLFF.

The chain carries TRBV7-9 and TRBJ2-3, with D unclear. CDR1 and CDR2 from the germline V gene are SEHNR and FQNEAQ (reference sequence). The CDR3 consists of 15 residues. Trimming cost V 1 base and J 0 bases, with 8 bases left between them. The CDR3 region is CASSLEAVSTDTQYF. CDR3 coding DNA: TGTGCCAGCAGCTTAGAGGCGGTGAGCACAGATACGCAGTATTTT.

The V call is TRBV19, the J call TRBJ1-2; tentative D call: TRBD1 (6 bases). In germline, CDR1 is LNHDA, CDR2 SQIVND (reference sequence). Trimming took 5 bases from V and 3 from J, leaving 13 bases between them. The CDR3 runs 14 residues. The CDR3 region is CASSPRQVHYGYTF. CDR3 coding DNA: TGTGCCAGTAGTCCTCGACAGGTCCACTATGGCTACACCTTC.

This chain uses TRBV6-6 with TRBJ1-5; 7 nucleotides line up with TRBD1. V shed 6 bases, J shed 0 bases, and the junction held 5 bases outside the gene matches. The CDR3 loop spans 15 amino acids. Germline CDR1 reads MNHNY; CDR2 reads SVGAGI (reference sequence). CDR3 sequence: CASSRDSFSNQPQHF. In nucleotides, the CDR3 is TGTGCCAGCAGCAGGGACAGTTTTAGCAATCAGCCCCAGCATTTT.

This rearrangement joins TRBV6-5 to TRBJ1-5; tentative D call: TRBD1 (6 bases). The CDR3 consists of 15 residues. From germline, CDR1 is MNHEY and CDR2 SVGAGI. Trimming pared 0 bases from V and 5 bases from J, leaving 11 bases between. The CDR3 loop is CASSYSTGSDQPQHF. DNA for the CDR3: TGTGCCAGCAGTTACTCTACAGGGTCAGATCAGCCCCAGCATTTT.

The V gene is TRBV7-9, the J gene TRBJ1-2; 10 bases are a match to TRBD1. The trim removed 4 bases at V and 7 bases at J, leaving 6 bases unmatched. This CDR3 is 14 amino acids long. The germline V gene has CDR1 SEHNR and CDR2 FQNEAQ (reference sequence). The CDR3 DNA sequence: TGTGCCAGCAGCTCAAGGACAGGGGGAAGTGGCTACACCTTC. This gives the protein CASSSRTGGSGYTF.

The V and J genes are TRBV28 and TRBJ2-7; tentative D call: TRBD2 (6 bases). Trimming shortened V by 7 bases and J by 3 bases, and 16 bases separated the two germline ends. The CDR3 consists of 14 residues. Germline V CDR1 and CDR2: MDHEN, SYDVKM. CDR3 protein: CASIRGRGIYEQYF. The CDR3 DNA sequence: TGTGCCAGCATCCGAGGGCGGGGAATCTACGAGCAGTACTTC.

The chain employs TRBV28 and TRBJ2-7; 14 bases line up with TRBD2. CDR3 length equals 16 residues. CDR1 MDHEN and CDR2 SYDVKM come from the germline V gene. Germline trimming cut 6 bases from V and 5 bases from J; bases unmatched to any gene: 9. CDR3 amino acids: CASSTGTSGSTDEQYF. CDR3 nucleotides: TGTGCCAGCAGCACCGGGACTAGCGGGAGTACGGACGAGCAGTACTTC.

This chain joins TRBV6-5 and TRBJ2-1; D assignment may be TRBD1 or TRBD2 (5 bases each). The CDR3 spans 12 residues. With 4 bases removed from V and 13 bases from J, the gap between germline ends came to 14 bases. The V gene's germline CDR1 is MNHEY and CDR2 SVGAGI. CDR3 sequence reads: CASSSSGTTQFF. DNA of the CDR3: TGTGCCAGCAGTTCCTCCGGGACCACCCAGTTCTTC.

The chain employs TRBV2 and TRBJ1-1; D uncertain. CDR3 length: 14 amino acids. Trimming shortened V by 7 bases and J by 1 base, and 13 bases separated the two germline ends. Germline CDR1 reads SNHLY; CDR2 reads FYNNEI. CDR3 DNA sequence: TGTGCCAGCAACCCGGACCGGGGGAACACTGAAGCTTTCTTT. Translating it yields CASNPDRGNTEAFF.

This clone was counted once. The V and J genes are TRBV28 and TRBJ1-1, with D maybe TRBD1 (6 bases). The CDR3 covers 14 residues. From germline, CDR1 is MDHEN and CDR2 SYDVKM. Deletions cut 3 bases from V and 6 bases from J, with 14 bases between. This chain's CDR3 is CASSFLQGFSEAFF. The CDR3 DNA reads TGTGCCAGCAGTTTCCTCCAGGGGTTTTCTGAAGCTTTCTTT.

The chain has TRBV6-1 and TRBJ1-6; 9 bases align to TRBD1. J gave up 7 bases and V 4 bases, and 14 bases lay outside the gene matches. Germline V CDR1 and CDR2: MNHNS, SASEGT. CDR3 length: 18 residues. CDR3 residues: CASSGDRALAMRNSPLHF. In DNA, the CDR3 is TGTGCCAGCAGTGGGGACAGGGCCTTGGCGATGAGAAATTCACCCCTCCACTTT.

This chain links TRBV4-2 with TRBJ2-3, with TRBD2 as a possible D gene (7 bases). Trimming left V 3 bases short and J 2 bases short, with 15 bases between. CDR3 length: 16 residues. Germline assignment: CDR1 LGHNA and CDR2 YNFKEQ. The CDR3: CASSQSLGGATDTQYF. In DNA, the CDR3 is TGTGCCAGCAGCCAGTCCCTAGGGGGGGCCACAGATACGCAGTATTTT.